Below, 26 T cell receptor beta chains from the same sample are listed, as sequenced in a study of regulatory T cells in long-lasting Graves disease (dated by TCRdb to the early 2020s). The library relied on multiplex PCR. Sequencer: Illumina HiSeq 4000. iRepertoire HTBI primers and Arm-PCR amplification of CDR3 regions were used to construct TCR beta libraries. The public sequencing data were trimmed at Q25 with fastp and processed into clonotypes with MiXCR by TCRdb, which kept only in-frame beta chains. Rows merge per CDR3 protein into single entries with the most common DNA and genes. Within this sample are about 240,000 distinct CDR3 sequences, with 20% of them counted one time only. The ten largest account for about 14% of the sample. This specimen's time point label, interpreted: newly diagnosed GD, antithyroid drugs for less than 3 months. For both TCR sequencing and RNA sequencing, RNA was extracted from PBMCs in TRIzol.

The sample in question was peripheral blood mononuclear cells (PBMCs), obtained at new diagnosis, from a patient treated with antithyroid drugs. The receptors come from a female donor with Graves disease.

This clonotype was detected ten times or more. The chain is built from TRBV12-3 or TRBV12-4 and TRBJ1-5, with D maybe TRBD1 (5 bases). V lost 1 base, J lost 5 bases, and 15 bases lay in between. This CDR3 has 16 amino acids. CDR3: CASSLVEGPTDQPQHF. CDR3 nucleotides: TGTGCCAGCAGTTTAGTCGAGGGGCCGACTGATCAGCCCCAGCATTTT.

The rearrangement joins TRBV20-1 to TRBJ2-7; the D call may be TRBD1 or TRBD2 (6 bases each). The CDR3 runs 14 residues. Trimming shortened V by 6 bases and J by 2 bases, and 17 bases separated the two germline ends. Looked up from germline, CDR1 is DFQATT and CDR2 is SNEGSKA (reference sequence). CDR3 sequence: CSAEGTTQTYEQYF. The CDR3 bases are TGCAGTGCGGAGGGGACAACTCAGACCTACGAGCAGTACTTC.

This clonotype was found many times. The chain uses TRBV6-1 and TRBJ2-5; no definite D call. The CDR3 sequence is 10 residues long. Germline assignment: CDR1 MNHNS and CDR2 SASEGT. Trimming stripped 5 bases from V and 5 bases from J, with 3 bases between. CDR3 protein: CASSRETQYF. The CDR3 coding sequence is TGTGCCAGCAGTCGGGAGACCCAGTACTTC.

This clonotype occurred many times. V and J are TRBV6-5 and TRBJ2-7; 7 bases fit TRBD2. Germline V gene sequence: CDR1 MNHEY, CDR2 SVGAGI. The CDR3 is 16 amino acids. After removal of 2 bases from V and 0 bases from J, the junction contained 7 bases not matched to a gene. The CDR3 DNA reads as TGTGCCAGCAGTTACGATGGTGGCGGGAGCTCCTACGAGCAGTACTTC. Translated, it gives CASSYDGGGSSYEQYF.

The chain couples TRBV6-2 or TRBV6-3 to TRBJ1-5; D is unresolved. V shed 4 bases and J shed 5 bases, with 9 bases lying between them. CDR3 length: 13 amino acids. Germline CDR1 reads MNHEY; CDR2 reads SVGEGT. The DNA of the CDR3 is TGTGCCAGCAGTTGGCCGTACGATCAGCCCCAGCATTTT. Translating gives CASSWPYDQPQHF.

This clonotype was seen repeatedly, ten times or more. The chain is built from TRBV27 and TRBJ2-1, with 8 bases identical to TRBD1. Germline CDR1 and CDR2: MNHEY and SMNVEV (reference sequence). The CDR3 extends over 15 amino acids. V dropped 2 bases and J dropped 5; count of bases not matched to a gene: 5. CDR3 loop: CASSLGTGRNNEQFF. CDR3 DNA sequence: TGTGCCAGCAGTTTAGGGACAGGACGTAACAATGAGCAGTTCTTC.

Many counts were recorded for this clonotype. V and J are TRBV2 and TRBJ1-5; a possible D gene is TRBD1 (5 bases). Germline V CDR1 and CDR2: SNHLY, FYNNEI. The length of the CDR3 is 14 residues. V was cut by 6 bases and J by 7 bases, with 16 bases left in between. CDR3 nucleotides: TGTGCCAGCAGCGGGTCAGGGTATGGCCAGCCCCAGCATTTT. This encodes CASSGSGYGQPQHF. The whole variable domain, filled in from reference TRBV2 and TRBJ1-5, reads EPEVTQTPSHQVTQMGQEVILRCVPISNHLYFYWYRQILGQKVEFLVSFYNNEISEKSEIFDDQFSVERPDGSNFTLKIRSTKLEDSAMYFCASSGSGYGQPQHFGDGTRLSIL.

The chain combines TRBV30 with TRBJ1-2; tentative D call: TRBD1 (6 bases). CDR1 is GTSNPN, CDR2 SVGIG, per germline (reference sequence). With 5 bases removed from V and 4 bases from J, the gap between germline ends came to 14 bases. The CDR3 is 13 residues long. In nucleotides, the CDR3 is TGTGCCTGGTACCCGGGACACGTCTATGGCTACACCTTC. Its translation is CAWYPGHVYGYTF.

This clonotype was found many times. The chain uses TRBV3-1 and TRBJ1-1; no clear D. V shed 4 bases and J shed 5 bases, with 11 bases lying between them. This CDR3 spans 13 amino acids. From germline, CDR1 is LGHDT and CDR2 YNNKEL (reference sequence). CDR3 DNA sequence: TGTGCCAGCAGCCCCTTACAAGGGACTGAAGCTTTCTTT. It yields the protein CASSPLQGTEAFF.

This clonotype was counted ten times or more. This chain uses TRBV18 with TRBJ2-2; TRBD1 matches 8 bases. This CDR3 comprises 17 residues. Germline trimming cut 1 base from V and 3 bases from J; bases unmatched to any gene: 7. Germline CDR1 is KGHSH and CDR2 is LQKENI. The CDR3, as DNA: TGTGCCAGCTCACCACAGGAAGGACAGGGATACACCGGGGAGCTGTTTTTT. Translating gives CASSPQEGQGYTGELFF.

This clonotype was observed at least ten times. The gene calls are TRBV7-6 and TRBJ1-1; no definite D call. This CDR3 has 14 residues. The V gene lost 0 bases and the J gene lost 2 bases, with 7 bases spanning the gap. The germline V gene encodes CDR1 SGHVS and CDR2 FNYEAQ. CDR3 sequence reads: CASSLAVLNTEAFF. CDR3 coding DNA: TGTGCCAGCAGCTTAGCTGTTCTAAACACTGAAGCTTTCTTT.

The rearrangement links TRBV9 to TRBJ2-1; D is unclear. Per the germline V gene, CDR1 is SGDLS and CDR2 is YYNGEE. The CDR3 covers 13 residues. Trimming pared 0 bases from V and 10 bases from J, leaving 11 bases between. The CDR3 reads CASSVATEREQFF. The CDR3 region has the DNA TGTGCCAGCAGCGTAGCTACAGAGCGAGAGCAGTTCTTC.

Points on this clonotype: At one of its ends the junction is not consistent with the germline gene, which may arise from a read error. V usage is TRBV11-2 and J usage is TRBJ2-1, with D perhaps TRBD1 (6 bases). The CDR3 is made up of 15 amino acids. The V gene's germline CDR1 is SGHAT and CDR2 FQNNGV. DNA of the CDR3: TGTGCCAGCAGCAATCAGCCAGGGGCTTACAGTGAGCAGTTCTTC. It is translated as CASSNQPGAYSEQFF.

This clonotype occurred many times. The CDR3 here is CASSPGTSGGHRNEQFF. DNA of the CDR3: TGTGCCAGCAGCCCCGGGACTAGCGGGGGGCATAGGAATGAGCAGTTCTTC. The rearrangement joins TRBV7-3 to TRBJ2-1, with 15 bases fitting TRBD2. This CDR3 has 17 amino acids. The V and J ends lost 5 bases and 7 bases, in that order; junction bases with no gene match: 9. Germline lookup yields CDR1 SGHTA and CDR2 FQGTGA.

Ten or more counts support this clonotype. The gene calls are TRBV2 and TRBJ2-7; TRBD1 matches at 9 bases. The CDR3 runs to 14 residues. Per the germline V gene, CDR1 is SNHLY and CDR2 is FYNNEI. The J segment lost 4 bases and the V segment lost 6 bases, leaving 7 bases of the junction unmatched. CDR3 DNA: TGTGCCAGCAGCGAGGGACAGGGAGGGTACGAGCAGTACTTC. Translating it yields CASSEGQGGYEQYF.

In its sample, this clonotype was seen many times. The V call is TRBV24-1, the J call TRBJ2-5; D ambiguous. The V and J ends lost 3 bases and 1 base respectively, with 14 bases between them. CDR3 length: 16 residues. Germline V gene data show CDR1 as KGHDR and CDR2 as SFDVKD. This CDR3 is CATSDRSVSVQETQYF. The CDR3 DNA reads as TGTGCCACCAGTGATCGCTCCGTGTCAGTCCAAGAGACCCAGTACTTC.

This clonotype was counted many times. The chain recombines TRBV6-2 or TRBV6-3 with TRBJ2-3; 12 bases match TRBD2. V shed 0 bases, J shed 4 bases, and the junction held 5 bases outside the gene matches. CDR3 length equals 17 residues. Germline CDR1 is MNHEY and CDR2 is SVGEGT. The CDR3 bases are TGTGCCAGCAGTTACTCGACTAGCGGGGGTGGCGCAGATACGCAGTATTTT. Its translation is CASSYSTSGGGADTQYF.

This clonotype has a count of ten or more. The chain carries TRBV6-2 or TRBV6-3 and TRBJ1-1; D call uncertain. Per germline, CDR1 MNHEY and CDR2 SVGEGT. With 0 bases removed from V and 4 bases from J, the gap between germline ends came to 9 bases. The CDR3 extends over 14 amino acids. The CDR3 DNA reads TGTGCCAGCAGTTACTCCGGAGAGGTCACTGAAGCTTTCTTT. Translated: CASSYSGEVTEAFF.

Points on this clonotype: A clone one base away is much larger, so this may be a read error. CDR3 loop: CASSLKALRGASTDTRYF. CDR3 DNA: TGTGCCAGCAGTTTAAAAGCGCTAAGAGGGGCTAGCACAGATACGCGGTATTTT. This chain uses TRBV27 with TRBJ2-3; D may match TRBD1 or TRBD2 (5 bases each). Germline CDR1 MNHEY, CDR2 SMNVEV (reference sequence). CDR3 length equals 18 residues.

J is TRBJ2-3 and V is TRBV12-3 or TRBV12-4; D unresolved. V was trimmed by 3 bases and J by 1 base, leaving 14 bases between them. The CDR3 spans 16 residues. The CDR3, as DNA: TGTGCCAGCAGTTTTGGTGGGGAAGGTGGCACAGATACGCAGTATTTT. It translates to CASSFGGEGGTDTQYF.

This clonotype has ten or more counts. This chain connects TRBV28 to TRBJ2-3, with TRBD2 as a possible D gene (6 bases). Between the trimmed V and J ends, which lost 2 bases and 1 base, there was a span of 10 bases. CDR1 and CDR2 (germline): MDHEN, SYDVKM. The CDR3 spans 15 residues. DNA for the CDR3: TGTGCCAGCAGTTTAGTGGGACTCGGCACAGATACGCAGTATTTT. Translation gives CASSLVGLGTDTQYF.

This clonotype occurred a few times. CDR3 loop: CASSYVGTGGTDTQYF. The CDR3 region has the DNA TGTGCCAGCAGTTACGTCGGGACAGGGGGCACAGATACGCAGTATTTT. The rearrangement links TRBV6-5 to TRBJ2-3; 10 nucleotides align to TRBD1. Trimming cost V 2 bases and J 1 base; bases outside gene matches: 3. The CDR3 sequence is 16 residues long. Germline-derived CDR1 and CDR2 are MNHEY and SVGAGI.

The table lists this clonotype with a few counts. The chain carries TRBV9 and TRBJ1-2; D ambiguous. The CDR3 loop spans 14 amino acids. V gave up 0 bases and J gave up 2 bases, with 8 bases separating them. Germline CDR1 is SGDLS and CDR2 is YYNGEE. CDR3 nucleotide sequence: TGTGCCAGCAGCGTAGCTGTGGGAAACTATGGCTACACCTTC. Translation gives CASSVAVGNYGYTF.

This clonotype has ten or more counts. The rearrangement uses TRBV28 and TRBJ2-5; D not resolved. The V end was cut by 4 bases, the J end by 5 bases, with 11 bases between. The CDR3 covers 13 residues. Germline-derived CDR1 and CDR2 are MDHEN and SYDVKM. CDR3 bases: TGTGCCAGCAGTTCCCCTCTTTGGGAGACCCAGTACTTC. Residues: CASSSPLWETQYF.

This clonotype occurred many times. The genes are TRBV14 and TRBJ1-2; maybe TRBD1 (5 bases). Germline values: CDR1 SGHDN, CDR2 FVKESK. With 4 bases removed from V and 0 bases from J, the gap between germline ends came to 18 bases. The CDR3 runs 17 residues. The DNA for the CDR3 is TGTGCCAGCAGCCCGTTAACCGGGACCCAAACTAACTATGGCTACACCTTC. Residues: CASSPLTGTQTNYGYTF. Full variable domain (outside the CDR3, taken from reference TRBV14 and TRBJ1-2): EAGVTQFPSHSVIEKGQTVTLRCDPISGHDNLYWYRRVMGKEIKFLLHFVKESKQDESGMPNNRFLAERTGGTYSTLKVQPAELEDSGVYFCASSPLTGTQTNYGYTFGSGTRLTVV.

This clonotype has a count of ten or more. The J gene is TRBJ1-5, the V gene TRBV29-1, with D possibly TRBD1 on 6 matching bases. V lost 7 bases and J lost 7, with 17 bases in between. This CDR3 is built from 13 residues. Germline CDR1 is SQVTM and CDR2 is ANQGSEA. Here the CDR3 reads CSATLRGAQPQHF. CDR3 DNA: TGCAGCGCCACCCTGCGGGGGGCACAGCCCCAGCATTTT. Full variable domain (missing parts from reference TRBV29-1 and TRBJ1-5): SAVISQKPSRDICQRGTSLTIQCQVDSQVTMMFWYRQQPGQSLTLIATANQGSEATYESGFVIDKFPISRPNLTFSTLTVSNMSPEDSSIYLCSATLRGAQPQHFGDGTRLSIL.